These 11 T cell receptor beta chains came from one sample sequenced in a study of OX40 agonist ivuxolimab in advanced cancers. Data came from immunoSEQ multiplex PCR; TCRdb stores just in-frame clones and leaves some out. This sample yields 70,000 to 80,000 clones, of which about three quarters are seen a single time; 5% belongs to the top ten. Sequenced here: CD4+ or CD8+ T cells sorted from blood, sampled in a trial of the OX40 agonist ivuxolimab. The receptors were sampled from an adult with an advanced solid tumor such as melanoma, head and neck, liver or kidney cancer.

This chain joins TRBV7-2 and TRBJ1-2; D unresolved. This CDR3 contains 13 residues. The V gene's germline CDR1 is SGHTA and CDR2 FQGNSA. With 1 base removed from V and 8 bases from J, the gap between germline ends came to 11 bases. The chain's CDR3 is CASSLEMESGYTF. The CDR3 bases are TGTGCCAGCAGCTTAGAGATGGAGTCCGGCTACACCTTC.

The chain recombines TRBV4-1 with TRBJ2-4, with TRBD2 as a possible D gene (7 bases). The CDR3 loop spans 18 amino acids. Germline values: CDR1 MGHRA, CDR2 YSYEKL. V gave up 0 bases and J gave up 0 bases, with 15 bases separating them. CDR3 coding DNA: TGCGCCAGCAGCCAAGAGGGGGGGGGCAGACTAGCCAAAAACATTCAGTACTTC. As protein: CASSQEGGGRLAKNIQYF.

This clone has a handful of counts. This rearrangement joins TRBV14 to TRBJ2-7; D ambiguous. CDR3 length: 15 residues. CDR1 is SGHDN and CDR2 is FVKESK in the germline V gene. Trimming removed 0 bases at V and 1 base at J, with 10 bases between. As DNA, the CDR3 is TGTGCCAGCAGCCAAGATCCAGAATCTTCCTACGAGCAGTACTTC. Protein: CASSQDPESSYEQYF.

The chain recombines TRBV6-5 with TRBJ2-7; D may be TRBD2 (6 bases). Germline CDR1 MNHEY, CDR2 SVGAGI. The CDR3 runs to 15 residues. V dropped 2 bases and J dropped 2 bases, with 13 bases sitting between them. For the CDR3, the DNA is TGTGCCAGCAGTTACGGGCCGGAGGGCCCCTACGAGCAGTACTTC. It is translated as CASSYGPEGPYEQYF.

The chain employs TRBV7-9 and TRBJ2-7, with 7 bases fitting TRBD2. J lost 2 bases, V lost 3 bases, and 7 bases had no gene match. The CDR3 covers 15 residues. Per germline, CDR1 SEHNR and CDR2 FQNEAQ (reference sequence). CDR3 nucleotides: TGTGCCAGCAGCTTGATGGATGGGGGGGCCTACGAGCAGTACTTC. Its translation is CASSLMDGGAYEQYF.

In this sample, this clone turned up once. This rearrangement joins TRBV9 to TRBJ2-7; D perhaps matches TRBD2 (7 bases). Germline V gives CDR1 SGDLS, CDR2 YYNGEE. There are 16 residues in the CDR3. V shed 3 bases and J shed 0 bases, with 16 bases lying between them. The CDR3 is CASSARGADSSYEQYF. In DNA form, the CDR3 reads TGTGCCAGCAGCGCCCGGGGGGCGGATAGCTCCTACGAGCAGTACTTC.

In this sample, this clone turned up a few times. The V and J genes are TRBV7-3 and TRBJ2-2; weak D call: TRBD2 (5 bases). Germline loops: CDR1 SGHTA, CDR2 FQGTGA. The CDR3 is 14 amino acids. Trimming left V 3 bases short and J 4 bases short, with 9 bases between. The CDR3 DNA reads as TGTGCCAGCAGCTTCGACCGGGGCACCGGGGAGCTGTTTTTT. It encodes CASSFDRGTGELFF.

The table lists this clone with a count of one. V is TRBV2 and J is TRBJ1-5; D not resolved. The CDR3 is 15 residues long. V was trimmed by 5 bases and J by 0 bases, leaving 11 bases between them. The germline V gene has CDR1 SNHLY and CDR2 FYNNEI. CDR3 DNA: TGTGCCAGCAGTCCCGGACGGATTAGCAATCAGCCCCAGCATTTT. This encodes CASSPGRISNQPQHF.

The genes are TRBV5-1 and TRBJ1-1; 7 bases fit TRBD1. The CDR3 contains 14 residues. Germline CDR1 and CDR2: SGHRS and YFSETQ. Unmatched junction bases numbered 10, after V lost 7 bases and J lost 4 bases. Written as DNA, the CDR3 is TGCGCCAGCCGACTCAGGGGGGCGGGCACTGAAGCTTTCTTT. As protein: CASRLRGAGTEAFF.

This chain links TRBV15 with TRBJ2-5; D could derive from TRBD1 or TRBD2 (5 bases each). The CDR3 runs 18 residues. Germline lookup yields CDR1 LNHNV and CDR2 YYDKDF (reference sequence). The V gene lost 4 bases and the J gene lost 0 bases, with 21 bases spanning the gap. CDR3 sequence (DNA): TGTGCCACCAGCACCGGGGCGGCCCCATCATATTACCAAGAGACCCAGTACTTC. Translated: CATSTGAAPSYYQETQYF.

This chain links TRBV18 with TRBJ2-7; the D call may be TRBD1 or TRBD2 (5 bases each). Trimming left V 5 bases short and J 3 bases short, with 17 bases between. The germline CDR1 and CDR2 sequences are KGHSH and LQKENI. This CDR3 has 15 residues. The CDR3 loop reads CASSGTDWELYEQYF. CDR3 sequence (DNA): TGTGCCAGCTCAGGGACCGACTGGGAACTCTACGAGCAGTACTTC.